The clone carrying this T cell receptor beta chain was counted a few times. Its target is unknown. The entry originates in a study of T cells after yellow fever vaccination. Study outcomes and limitations: Post-booster reappearance was seen for most primary-vaccination clones (about 95% CD4, around 90% CD8).

TCRdb called the 5' RACE reads again in MiXCR, with one record for every CDR3 protein. The sample holds around 530,000 distinct CDR3 sequences; around 16% are singletons and the top ten take roughly 17%. The germline CDR1 and CDR2 sequences are SGHDN and FVKESK. The CDR3 has 13 residues. V was pared by 2 bases and J by 7 bases, with 6 bases between. The clonotype comes from a man aged 18 to 29 who received the YFV17D yellow fever vaccine. The V and J genes are TRBV14 and TRBJ1-6; D unclear. This specimen was PBMCs, taken 5 days after the first yellow fever vaccination. CDR3: CASSQNTNSPLHF. For the CDR3, the DNA is TGTGCCAGCAGCCAAAACACCAATTCACCCCTCCACTTT.